This TCR beta chain was sequenced for a study of blood T cell repertoires in COVID-19. The protocol was immunoSEQ multiplex PCR, while the TCRdb copy is restricted to in-frame clones and leaves out a portion. This table holds 70,000 or so clones, approximately 82% found once. Germline assignment: CDR1 MNHEY and CDR2 SVGAGI. The CDR3 runs to 15 residues. With 2 bases clipped from V and 1 base from J, the junction kept 5 bases outside the gene matches. Input material: peripheral blood. The TCR sequence derives from a woman aged 80 or over with acute or convalescent COVID-19. This rearrangement joins TRBV6-5 to TRBJ2-7; 7 nucleotides agree with TRBD1. Here the CDR3 reads CASSYGTGESYEQYF. The CDR3 DNA is TGTGCCAGCAGTTACGGTACAGGGGAGTCCTACGAGCAGTACTTC.